These 29 T cell receptor beta chains were all obtained from the same sample, sequenced in a study of T cell repertoires in breast cancer. Paired alpha-beta TCRs of CD8+ T cells were analyzed by expanded emulsion RT-PCR. Blocking oligonucleotides added to a second nested PCR suppressed unpaired genes. Each CDR3 protein is one row after TCRdb ran MiXCR on the emulsion pairing reads. Among about 40,000 distinct CDR3 sequences, about 41% were seen once, and the ten largest hold around 60%. The specimen sequenced was CD8+ T cells. The source of these receptors is a pool of human donors with breast cancer or a healthy control (not recorded which).

The chain employs TRBV27 and TRBJ2-6, with unresolved D. Trimming cost V 6 bases and J 0 bases, with 15 bases left between them. Germline V gene sequence: CDR1 MNHEY, CDR2 SMNVEV (reference sequence). CDR3 size: 17 residues. This chain's CDR3 is CASSSLPLSSGANVLTF. The CDR3 DNA is TGTGCCAGCAGCTCCCTCCCCTTAAGCTCTGGGGCCAACGTCCTGACTTTC. Full variable domain (outside the CDR3, taken from reference TRBV27 and TRBJ2-6): EAQVTQNPRYLITVTGKKLTVTCSQNMNHEYMSWYRQDPGLGLRQIYYSMNVEVTDKGDVPEGYKVSRKEKRNFPLILESPSPNQTSLYFCASSSLPLSSGANVLTFGAGSRLTVL.

This chain connects TRBV9 to TRBJ1-1; 7 nucleotides align to TRBD1. Germline V gene lookup returns CDR1 SGDLS and CDR2 YYNGEE. V shed 2 bases, J shed 4 bases, and the junction held 5 bases outside the gene matches. The CDR3 length is 14 residues. The CDR3 loop reads CASSVTGMSTEAFF. The CDR3 DNA sequence: TGTGCCAGCAGCGTGACAGGGATGAGCACTGAAGCTTTCTTT. The variable domain in full, completed from reference TRBV9 and TRBJ1-1, reads DSGVTQTPKHLITATGQRVTLRCSPRSGDLSVYWYQQSLDQGLQFLIQYYNGEERAKGNILERFSAQQFPDLHSELNLSSLELGDSALYFCASSVTGMSTEAFFGQGTRLTVV.

This clonotype appeared a few times. The rearrangement joins TRBV2 to TRBJ1-1; D is unresolved. Germline V gene data show CDR1 as SNHLY and CDR2 as FYNNEI. The V and J ends lost 0 bases and 11 bases respectively, with 16 bases between them. The CDR3 contains 14 residues. This CDR3 is CASSEALRGVSAFF. The CDR3 DNA reads TGTGCCAGCAGTGAAGCGCTTCGCGGGGTTTCGGCTTTCTTT.

This chain links TRBV9 with TRBJ2-7; TRBD1 is a possible D gene (5 bases). The length of the CDR3 is 12 residues. With 0 bases removed from V and 7 bases from J, the gap between germline ends came to 8 bases. Germline loops: CDR1 SGDLS, CDR2 YYNGEE. CDR3: CASSVGRGEQYF. CDR3 bases: TGTGCCAGCAGCGTAGGTAGGGGTGAGCAGTACTTC.

This clonotype turned up a few times. The chain is built from TRBV20-1 and TRBJ2-3, with D maybe TRBD1 (5 bases). The last part of the DNA fits TRBJ1-5 better; the J call may be wrong. Germline V CDR1 and CDR2: DFQATT, SNEGSKA (reference sequence). The CDR3 is 15 residues long. The CDR3 nucleotides are TGCAGTGCGGGGGGGAGGCAGCCTAGCACAGATACGCAGCATTTT. This translates into CSAGGRQPSTDTQHF.

There are a few counts of this clonotype. This chain joins TRBV4-2 and TRBJ2-7; D is possibly TRBD2 (6 bases). The CDR3 covers 18 residues. V lost 1 base to trimming and J lost 0 bases, with 19 bases between them. Germline CDR1 reads LGHNA; CDR2 reads YNFKEQ. Here the CDR3 reads CASSQGLFVAESSYEQYF. The CDR3 DNA follows: TGTGCCAGCAGCCAAGGATTATTTGTAGCGGAAAGCTCCTACGAGCAGTACTTC.

This clonotype was seen only a few times. The chain couples TRBV20-1 to TRBJ2-3; 12 nucleotides align to TRBD2. The germline gives CDR1 DFQATT, CDR2 SNEGSKA (reference sequence). With V trimmed by 4 bases and J by 0 bases, 8 bases remained unmatched. The CDR3 runs to 17 residues. The CDR3 DNA reads as TGCAGTGCTACCGGACTAGCGGGGACCCAGAGCACAGATACGCAGTATTTT. Its protein is CSATGLAGTQSTDTQYF.

This clonotype was seen only a few times. The CDR3 reads CASSLGLESEQFF. CDR3 sequence (DNA): TGTGCCAGCAGCTTAGGACTAGAAAGTGAGCAGTTCTTC. This chain uses TRBV7-7 with TRBJ2-1; perhaps TRBD2 as D (6 bases). Looked up from germline, CDR1 is SSHAT and CDR2 is FNYEAQ (reference sequence). Trimming stripped 1 base from V and 9 bases from J, with 10 bases between. The CDR3 is made up of 13 amino acids.

Comment on this clonotype: Germline is not matched at one junction end, which may reflect a read error. The V gene is TRBV20-1, the J gene TRBJ1-1; a weak D match, TRBD1 (5 bases). CDR3 length equals 14 residues. Germline V CDR1 and CDR2: DFQATT, SNEGSKA (reference sequence). The CDR3, as DNA: TGCAGTGCTAGAGATGACAGATCGAACACTGAAACTTTCTTT. This gives the protein CSARDDRSNTETFF.

This clonotype was counted between two and nine times. The CDR3 spells CSARDPGEELFF. The CDR3 DNA follows: TGCAGTGCTAGAGATCCCGGCGAGGAGCTGTTTTTT. This chain joins TRBV20-1 and TRBJ2-2; no reliable D call. Germline V lookup: CDR1 DFQATT, CDR2 SNEGSKA (reference sequence). Deletions cut 0 bases from V and 10 bases from J, with 9 bases between. CDR3 length: 12 amino acids.

This rearrangement joins TRBV3-1 to TRBJ2-1, with D possibly being TRBD2 (6 bases). CDR1 is LGHDT, CDR2 YNNKEL, per germline (reference sequence). CDR3 length: 19 amino acids. Trimming pared 1 base from V and 8 bases from J, leaving 27 bases between. This CDR3 is CASSQAPAGPAVDSDEQFF. The CDR3 DNA reads as TGTGCCAGCAGCCAAGCTCCCGCGGGGCCAGCGGTGGACTCGGATGAGCAGTTCTTC.

The chain recombines TRBV5-6 with TRBJ2-7, with 7 bases that match TRBD2. The CDR3 runs to 16 residues. In germline, CDR1 is SGHDT, CDR2 YYEEEE. Unmatched junction bases numbered 14, after V lost 4 bases and J lost 4 bases. The CDR3 sequence is CASSPTTASGVYEQYF. In DNA form, the CDR3 reads TGTGCCAGCAGCCCCACAACCGCTAGCGGAGTATACGAGCAGTACTTC. The whole variable domain, remainder taken from reference TRBV5-6 and TRBJ2-7, is DAGVTQSPTHLIKTRGQQVTLRCSPKSGHDTVSWYQQALGQGPQFIFQYYEEEERQRGNFPDRFSGHQFPNYSSELNVNALLLGDSALYLCASSPTTASGVYEQYFGPGTRLTVT.

The chain couples TRBV7-9 to TRBJ2-5, with D possibly TRBD2 on 6 matching bases. V was cut by 5 bases and J by 1 base, with 17 bases left in between. The CDR3 covers 16 residues. Germline assignment: CDR1 SEHNR and CDR2 FQNEAQ (reference sequence). CDR3 bases: TGTGCCAGCAGCCTGGCGGGGATCGCGATCCAAGAGACCCAGTACTTC. It codes for CASSLAGIAIQETQYF.

The J gene is TRBJ2-7, the V gene TRBV20-1; TRBD2 might be the D (5 bases). The CDR3 contains 13 residues. CDR1 is DFQATT, CDR2 SNEGSKA, per germline (reference sequence). V was pared by 6 bases and J by 2 bases, with 14 bases between. This CDR3 is CSAEGYFAYEQYF. The CDR3 nucleotides read TGCAGTGCAGAGGGTTATTTTGCCTACGAGCAGTACTTC.

This chain connects TRBV20-1 to TRBJ1-2; no clear D gene. The CDR3 consists of 11 residues. Germline V CDR1 and CDR2: DFQATT, SNEGSKA (reference sequence). The V end was cut by 1 base, the J end by 5 bases, with 5 bases between. This chain's CDR3 is CSARVGYGYTF. In DNA, the CDR3 is TGCAGTGCTAGAGTTGGATATGGCTACACCTTC.

This clonotype has just a few counts. This chain links TRBV5-1 with TRBJ2-3; D unresolved. Trimming removed 0 bases at V and 0 bases at J, with 2 bases between. The CDR3 spans 13 residues. Germline V lookup: CDR1 SGHRS, CDR2 YFSETQ. The CDR3 reads CASSLGSTDTQYF. The CDR3 DNA reads TGCGCCAGCAGCTTGGGCAGCACAGATACGCAGTATTTT.

Points on this clonotype: One end of the junction does not line up with germline, which may come from a read error. V usage is TRBV7-6 and J usage is TRBJ2-1; D might be TRBD1 (6 bases). The CDR3 is made up of 13 amino acids. Germline V gene lookup returns CDR1 SGHVS and CDR2 FNYEAQ. CDR3 in DNA: TGTGCTAGCAGCACCGGGACATGCAATGAGCAGTTCTTC. Protein sequence: CASSTGTCNEQFF.

The V call is TRBV19, the J call TRBJ2-7; TRBD2 matches at 8 bases. The CDR3 length is 15 residues. J gave up 1 base and V 6 bases, and 8 bases lay outside the gene matches. Germline V gene lookup returns CDR1 LNHDA and CDR2 SQIVND (reference sequence). The CDR3 nucleotides are TGTGCCAGTAGCCCAGAGCGGGGGACATCCTACGAGCAGTACTTC. Encoded protein: CASSPERGTSYEQYF.

Points on this clonotype: One end of the junction is discordant with germline, which a read error may explain. The rearrangement joins TRBV5-1 to TRBJ1-2; weak D call: TRBD1 (5 bases). CDR1 is SGHRS, CDR2 YFSETQ, per germline. This CDR3 has 15 residues. The CDR3: CSSSYRSGHFSFGTF. In nucleotides, the CDR3 is TGCTCCAGCAGCTACAGGTCAGGGCATTTCTCGTTTGGGACCTTC.

To note about this clonotype: A much larger clone lies one base from this, so it may be a read error. CDR3 residues: CAGIPGKGGMKTFEQYF. The DNA of the CDR3 is TGTGCCGGCATCCCAGGGAAAGGGGGCATGAAGACGTTCGAGCAGTACTTC. The genes are TRBV7-9 and TRBJ2-7, with 7 bases fitting TRBD1. Germline V gene sequence: CDR1 SEHNR, CDR2 FQNEAQ (reference sequence). This CDR3 has 17 amino acids. Losses at the gene ends were 11 bases for V and 6 bases for J; bases not matched to a gene: 25.

The genes are TRBV6-1 and TRBJ2-3, with no clear D. Germline-derived CDR1 and CDR2 are MNHNS and SASEGT. Trimming cost V 6 bases and J 2 bases, with 9 bases left between them. CDR3 length: 13 residues. CDR3 sequence (DNA): TGTGCCAGCAGGGGCCCGACCACAGATACGCAGTATTTT. Its translation: CASRGPTTDTQYF.

As for this clonotype: A clone one base away is much larger, so this may be a read error. This rearrangement joins TRBV6-2 or TRBV6-3 to TRBJ2-1; D call uncertain. Looked up from germline, CDR1 is MNHEY and CDR2 is SVGEGT. The CDR3 is 16 residues long. CDR3 sequence reads: CASSPHSKSSYNEQSF. Written as DNA, the CDR3 is TGTGCCAGCAGCCCCCACTCGAAGAGCTCCTACAATGAGCAGTCCTTC.

This clonotype was counted only a few times. The V and J genes are TRBV3-1 and TRBJ2-1; no firm D call. From germline, CDR1 is LGHDT and CDR2 YNNKEL (reference sequence). The CDR3 has 13 amino acids. The ends were cut back, 1 base at V and 5 bases at J, with 6 bases in the middle. This CDR3 reads CASSQGPNNEQFF. CDR3 in DNA: TGTGCCAGCAGCCAAGGCCCTAACAATGAGCAGTTCTTC.

The table lists this clonotype with a few counts. The rearrangement joins TRBV10-1 to TRBJ1-1; perhaps TRBD1 as D (5 bases). Germline V gene data show CDR1 as WNHNN and CDR2 as SYGVQD (reference sequence). V was trimmed by 10 bases and J by 3 bases, leaving 18 bases between them. This CDR3 is built from 14 residues. Here the CDR3 reads CATRIWAGDTEAFF. The DNA for the CDR3 is TGCGCCACCAGAATTTGGGCGGGGGACACTGAAGCTTTCTTT.

The CDR3 loop is CASSATGATRNIQYF. In nucleotides, the CDR3 is TGTGCCAGCAGTGCCACGGGGGCGACGAGAAACATTCAGTACTTC. This chain connects TRBV2 to TRBJ2-4; D may be TRBD1 or TRBD2 (6 bases each). The V and J ends lost 4 bases and 6 bases respectively, with 16 bases between them. The germline V gene has CDR1 SNHLY and CDR2 FYNNEI. This CDR3 is 15 amino acids long.

This clonotype appeared a few times. The genes are TRBV7-9 and TRBJ1-1; perhaps TRBD1 as D (5 bases). CDR1 and CDR2 (germline): SEHNR, FQNEAQ (reference sequence). The V and J ends lost 1 base and 3 bases respectively, with 12 bases between them. The CDR3 covers 15 residues. In DNA form, the CDR3 reads TGTGCCAGCAGCTTAGAGTGGGCGGGGGACACTGAAGCTTTCTTT. Its translation is CASSLEWAGDTEAFF.

This clonotype was counted at least ten times. The chain has TRBV2 and TRBJ1-2, with 7 bases matching TRBD1. The germline V gene encodes CDR1 SNHLY and CDR2 FYNNEI. The CDR3 runs 13 residues. Trimming removed 4 bases from V and 7 bases from J; junction bases left unmatched: 6. This chain's CDR3 is CASSGDSRLGYTF. Here the CDR3 DNA reads TGTGCCAGCAGTGGGGACAGTAGGCTTGGCTACACCTTC. Complete variable domain (other parts from reference TRBV2 and TRBJ1-2): EPEVTQTPSHQVTQMGQEVILRCVPISNHLYFYWYRQILGQKVEFLVSFYNNEISEKSEIFDDQFSVERPDGSNFTLKIRSTKLEDSAMYFCASSGDSRLGYTFGSGTRLTVV.

This clonotype was recorded a few times. The J gene is TRBJ2-7, the V gene TRBV14, with 7 bases lining up with TRBD1. CDR1 SGHDN and CDR2 FVKESK come from the germline V gene. This CDR3 comprises 15 residues. V lost 5 bases, J lost 2 bases, and 9 bases stayed unmatched. CDR3 coding DNA: TGTGCCAGCAGCTTCTATACAGGGGCGGCCTACGAGCAGTACTTC. Translated: CASSFYTGAAYEQYF.

This chain connects TRBV6-2 or TRBV6-3 to TRBJ2-7; D is unclear. Germline assignment: CDR1 MNHEY and CDR2 SVGEGT. CDR3 length: 14 amino acids. The V and J ends lost 5 bases and 2 bases respectively, with 13 bases between them. The CDR3 sequence: CASSASWMAYEQYF. As DNA, the CDR3 is TGTGCCAGCAGTGCCAGCTGGATGGCCTACGAGCAGTACTTC.